These 24 T cell receptor beta chains share one sample of origin, sequenced in a study of blood T cell repertoires in COVID-19 (dated by TCRdb to 2018 to 2021). The protocol used for the library was the immunoSEQ multiplex PCR assay. TCRdb limited this immuneACCESS table to in-frame rearrangements with V and J called. A share of clones is missing; checked studies link under half to unresolved V genes, and the rest is unexplained. For this sample the table gives 100,000 to 150,000 clones, of which 79% were detected only once. About 39% of the sample lies in the top ten. The sample comprised peripheral blood. The receptors come from a man aged 40-49 years with active or convalescent COVID-19.

The V call is TRBV25-1, the J call TRBJ1-2, with TRBD1 matching 8 bases. CDR1 and CDR2 (germline): MGHDK, SYGVNS. V lost 4 bases, J lost 14 bases, and 12 bases stayed unmatched. The CDR3 is made up of 13 amino acids. CDR3 loop: CASSALPQGARTF. DNA of the CDR3: TGTGCCAGCAGTGCTTTACCTCAGGGGGCGCGGACCTTC.

V usage is TRBV3-1 (or the pseudogene TRBV3-2) and J usage is TRBJ2-7; TRBD2 matches at 7 bases. Trimming at V came to 1 base and at J to 6 bases, leaving 3 bases not matched to a gene. Germline assignment: CDR1 LGHDT and CDR2 YNNKEL (reference sequence). The CDR3 spans 13 residues. CDR3 region: CASSQGRGSEQYF. In DNA, the CDR3 is TGTGCCAGCAGCCAAGGCCGCGGGAGCGAGCAGTACTTC.

The chain couples TRBV5-6 to TRBJ1-6, with D perhaps TRBD1 (5 bases). Germline V gene data show CDR1 as SGHDT and CDR2 as YYEEEE. The CDR3 is 15 residues long. The germline V and J ends were trimmed by 5 bases and 6 bases, with 15 bases remaining between them. The CDR3 DNA reads as TGTGCCAGCAGATACAGGACCAACGCTAATTCACCCCTCCACTTT. Its translation: CASRYRTNANSPLHF.

This chain connects TRBV6-5 to TRBJ2-3, with 7 bases matching TRBD2. V lost 7 bases, J lost 0 bases, and 7 bases stayed unmatched. The CDR3 has 15 amino acids. Per germline, CDR1 MNHEY and CDR2 SVGAGI. This CDR3 is CASTQGSGSTDTQYF. The CDR3 nucleotides read TGTGCCAGCACCCAGGGTAGCGGGAGCACAGATACGCAGTATTTT.

This clone has more than one count but fewer than ten. J is TRBJ1-1 and V is TRBV4-1; D is perhaps TRBD1 (5 bases). The CDR3 contains 14 residues. V lost 2 bases to trimming and J lost 3 bases, with 10 bases between them. Germline CDR1 reads MGHRA; CDR2 reads YSYEKL. CDR3 sequence: CASSQIPGDTEAFF. As DNA, the CDR3 is TGCGCCAGCAGCCAAATACCGGGGGACACTGAAGCTTTCTTT.

This clone was observed a few times. The genes are TRBV11-3 and TRBJ1-3; no clear D. V was cut by 3 bases and J by 2 bases, with 11 bases left in between. CDR3 length: 15 amino acids. The V gene's germline CDR1 is SGHNT and CDR2 YENEEA. As DNA, the CDR3 is TGTGCCAGCAGCTTCCCACTCCCCACTGGAAACACCATATATTTT. It yields the protein CASSFPLPTGNTIYF.

The V call is TRBV6-5, the J call TRBJ1-5; D uncertain. Germline lookup yields CDR1 MNHEY and CDR2 SVGAGI. V lost 2 bases and J 7 bases, leaving 18 bases between the germline ends. The CDR3 sequence is 16 residues long. The CDR3 sequence is CASSYKPPPYQQPQHF. For the CDR3, the DNA is TGTGCCAGCAGTTACAAGCCACCTCCCTACCAACAGCCCCAGCATTTT.

V is TRBV15 and J is TRBJ1-2, with D tentatively TRBD1 (6 bases). Trimming pared 0 bases from V and 2 bases from J, leaving 10 bases between. CDR3 length: 15 residues. The germline CDR1 and CDR2 sequences are LNHNV and YYDKDF (reference sequence). The CDR3 sequence: CATSRDGQGNYGYTF. In DNA, the CDR3 is TGTGCCACCAGCAGAGATGGGCAGGGGAACTATGGCTACACCTTC.

The chain links TRBV19 to TRBJ1-4; perhaps TRBD1 as D (5 bases). The length of the CDR3 is 12 residues. Germline V gene sequence: CDR1 LNHDA, CDR2 SQIVND (reference sequence). Deletions cut 6 bases from V and 8 bases from J, with 10 bases between. In DNA, the CDR3 is TGTGCCAGTAGAACAGGAGGGGAAAAACTGTTTTTT. Its translation is CASRTGGEKLFF.

This chain joins TRBV9 and TRBJ2-3, with D perhaps TRBD2 (7 bases). With 10 bases removed from V and 5 bases from J, the gap between germline ends came to 23 bases. CDR3 size: 15 residues. Germline V gene lookup returns CDR1 SGDLS and CDR2 YYNGEE. CDR3 DNA: TGTGCCTGCTGCCCGTGGGGGGGGGCCGAAGATACGCAGTATTTT. Translation: CACCPWGGAEDTQYF.

The CDR3 spells CAWKAPQGAIDPNNYGYTF. The CDR3 DNA reads TGTGCCTGGAAGGCTCCCCAGGGGGCAATCGACCCTAATAACTATGGCTACACCTTC. This chain connects TRBV30 to TRBJ1-2; 8 bases map to TRBD1. Unmatched junction bases numbered 20, after V lost 4 bases and J lost 1 base. The CDR3 sequence is 19 residues long. Per the germline V gene, CDR1 is GTSNPN and CDR2 is SVGIG (reference sequence).

The sample holds a few counts of this clone. The V and J genes are TRBV10-2 and TRBJ1-5; 11 positions agree with TRBD1. Trimming cost V 6 bases and J 7 bases; bases outside gene matches: 8. CDR1 and CDR2 from the germline V gene are WSHSY and SAAADI. The CDR3 runs to 15 residues. The CDR3 coding sequence is TGCGCCAGCAGGAATGGACAGGGGGCAGGACAGCCCCAGCATTTT. Encoded protein: CASRNGQGAGQPQHF.

This clone was seen a few times. The chain carries TRBV5-6 and TRBJ1-1; 7 bases line up with TRBD1. The CDR3 is 16 amino acids. Germline trimming cut 1 base from V and 5 bases from J; bases unmatched to any gene: 11. The germline CDR1 and CDR2 sequences are SGHDT and YYEEEE. The CDR3 DNA is TGTGCCAGCAGCTTGAGGTACAGGGGAAGTTGGACTGAAGCTTTCTTT. Protein sequence: CASSLRYRGSWTEAFF.

This chain links TRBV11-3 with TRBJ1-4; 8 bases line up with TRBD1. The V gene's germline CDR1 is SGHNT and CDR2 YENEEA. CDR3 length: 16 amino acids. V shed 1 base and J 4 bases; nucleotides not matched to a gene: 5. CDR3 loop: CASSLAQGASNEKLFF. CDR3 DNA sequence: TGTGCCAGCAGCTTAGCGCAGGGGGCAAGTAATGAAAAACTGTTTTTT.

This clone occurred once. One junction end disagrees with the germline gene, perhaps due to a read error. The chain links TRBV14 to TRBJ2-3; D may be TRBD1 (6 bases). This CDR3 is built from 12 residues. CDR1 and CDR2 from the germline V gene are SGHDN and FVKESK. CDR3: CASGGSGDTQYF. The CDR3 nucleotides read TGTGCCAGCGGGGGCTCGGGCGATACTCAGTATTTT.

V and J are TRBV2 and TRBJ1-2; possible D gene TRBD1, 5 bases. The germline CDR1 and CDR2 sequences are SNHLY and FYNNEI. The CDR3 runs 13 residues. Trimming took off 7 bases at V and 4 bases at J, with 13 bases between the two ends. CDR3 sequence: CASNQGLFYGYTF. The CDR3 nucleotides read TGTGCCAGCAACCAGGGACTGTTCTATGGCTACACCTTC.

V usage is TRBV27 and J usage is TRBJ1-5, with D tentatively TRBD1 (6 bases). The CDR3 has 14 residues. Per the germline V gene, CDR1 is MNHEY and CDR2 is SMNVEV (reference sequence). The V end lost 7 bases, the J end lost 3 bases, and 13 bases lay between the germline ends. CDR3 in amino acids: CASNPGDANQPQHF. DNA for the CDR3: TGTGCCAGCAATCCAGGGGATGCCAATCAGCCCCAGCATTTT.

This clone has more than one count but fewer than ten. The chain combines TRBV18 with TRBJ1-6, with TRBD1 matching over 7 bases. Trimming took 3 bases from V and 7 from J; bases not matched to a gene: 6. CDR1 and CDR2 from the germline V gene are KGHSH and LQKENI. This CDR3 region has 15 residues. CDR3 DNA sequence: TGTGCCAGCTCACCCCGGACAGGAGGGAATTCACCCCTCCACTTT. It encodes CASSPRTGGNSPLHF.

This clone has just one count. The chain combines TRBV30 with TRBJ2-1, with no clear D. Trimming cost V 1 base and J 12 bases, with 10 bases left between them. Germline CDR1 and CDR2: GTSNPN and SVGIG (reference sequence). This CDR3 is built from 11 residues. CDR3 residues: CAWSGPTTQFF. CDR3 sequence (DNA): TGTGCCTGGAGTGGGCCCACAACGCAGTTCTTC.

The chain couples TRBV20-1 to TRBJ2-1, with D uncertain. Germline CDR1 reads DFQATT; CDR2 reads SNEGSKA (reference sequence). V lost 4 bases, J lost 10 bases, and 8 bases lay in between. The CDR3 covers 10 residues. CDR3: CSAKLIEQFF. In DNA, the CDR3 is TGCAGTGCTAAGCTGATCGAGCAGTTCTTC.

The sample holds a few counts of this clone. This chain uses TRBV6-5 with TRBJ1-2; D call uncertain. CDR3 size: 13 residues. Trimming shortened V by 0 bases and J by 10 bases, and 12 bases separated the two germline ends. Germline V gene sequence: CDR1 MNHEY, CDR2 SVGAGI. The CDR3 loop reads CASSYSGREDYTF. Written as DNA, the CDR3 is TGTGCCAGCAGTTACTCGGGGAGGGAAGACTACACCTTC.

The rearrangement uses TRBV6-4 and TRBJ1-6, with 8 bases aligning to TRBD1. The V gene's germline CDR1 is MRHNA and CDR2 SNTAGT. The CDR3 runs to 15 residues. V gave up 4 bases and J gave up 10 bases; unmatched junction bases: 9. In nucleotides, the CDR3 is TGTGCCAGCAGTGTTGGAGGGGCAGGGGGCTCACCCCTCCACTTT. Translating it yields CASSVGGAGGSPLHF.

This clone was observed a handful of times. The V call is TRBV7-6, the J call TRBJ1-6; 11 nucleotides align to TRBD1. V was clipped by 2 bases and J by 7 bases; unmatched bases: 10. The CDR3 sequence is 18 residues long. Germline loops: CDR1 SGHVS, CDR2 FNYEAQ. CDR3 residues: CASSLLGGRDRGNSPLHF. The CDR3 nucleotides read TGTGCCAGCAGCTTATTAGGCGGTCGGGACAGGGGGAATTCACCCCTCCACTTT.

V and J are TRBV11-1 and TRBJ2-1; a possible D gene is TRBD2 (5 bases). The germline V gene has CDR1 SGHAT and CDR2 FQDESV (reference sequence). CDR3 length: 13 amino acids. Trimming cost V 5 bases and J 5 bases, with 10 bases left between them. The CDR3 protein is CASSPGLNNEQFF. For the CDR3, the DNA is TGTGCCAGCAGCCCAGGACTCAACAATGAGCAGTTCTTC.